This is a list of T cell receptor beta chains from one sample in a study of blood T cell repertoires in COVID-19. Produced via immunoSEQ multiplex PCR; TCRdb's table is partial and in-frame only. The table lists around 83,000 clones, about 87% of them singletons. The specimen sequenced was peripheral blood. The source is a man aged 80 or over with active or convalescent COVID-19. CDR3s include the opening cysteine and the closing phenylalanine or tryptophan. The order of the fields is clone size, D gene, V gene, J gene, CDR3 length, CDR3 protein, CDR3 DNA. A D gene is named only where the DNA matches it firmly. Only part of the rows carry a size: once, few, many, or a class if the clone is expanded.

-	-	TRBV5-4	TRBJ2-4	16	CASSLTPGVAKNIQYF	TGTGCCAGCAGCTTGACCCCAGGGGTTGCCAAAAACATTCAGTACTTC
-	-	TRBV7-9	TRBJ1-1	15	CASSRLGEGGTEAFF	TGTGCCAGCAGCCGCCTGGGGGAGGGGGGCACTGAAGCTTTCTTT
-	-	TRBV7-8	TRBJ1-2	14	CASRLDIQGLGYTF	TGTGCCAGCAGACTTGACATACAGGGTCTTGGCTACACCTTC
once	TRBD2	TRBV18	TRBJ2-1	16	CASSRGLAGGSNEQFF	TGTGCCAGCTCACGAGGACTAGCGGGAGGGTCCAATGAGCAGTTCTTC
-	-	TRBV19	TRBJ2-3	13	CASQGAGRDTQYF	TGTGCCAGCCAAGGGGCAGGCAGAGATACGCAGTATTTT
-	TRBD1	TRBV28	TRBJ1-5	16	CASSLGTGGWVQPQHF	TGTGCCAGCAGTTTAGGGACAGGGGGTTGGGTTCAGCCCCAGCATTTT
-	-	TRBV5-4	TRBJ1-2	13	CASRSQGNYGYTF	TGTGCCAGCAGGTCACAGGGAAACTATGGCTACACCTTC
-	TRBD1	TRBV19	TRBJ1-5	15	CASSDREYSNQPQHF	TGTGCCAGTAGTGACAGGGAGTATAGCAATCAGCCCCAGCATTTT
-	-	TRBV2	TRBJ1-6	14	CASRGGSTRSPLHF	TGTGCCAGCAGGGGGGGTAGTACGAGATCACCCCTCCACTTT
-	-	TRBV19	TRBJ1-4	14	CASSQGLTNEKLFF	TGTGCCAGTAGTCAGGGATTAACTAATGAAAAACTGTTTTTT
-	TRBD1	TRBV27	TRBJ2-2	16	CASSQQGSANTGELFF	TGTGCCAGCAGTCAACAGGGGTCCGCGAACACCGGGGAGCTGTTTTTT
-	-	TRBV5-5	TRBJ1-1	13	CASSYSGSGEAFF	TGTGCCAGCAGCTATTCAGGGTCCGGTGAAGCTTTCTTT
-	TRBD2	TRBV5-4	TRBJ2-5	16	CASTKGVAGIQETQYF	TGTGCCAGCACCAAGGGGGTAGCGGGGATCCAAGAGACCCAGTACTTC
-	-	TRBV4-1	TRBJ2-6	17	CASSPIDGISGANVLTF	TGCGCCAGCAGCCCCATCGACGGGATCTCTGGGGCCAACGTCCTGACTTTC
-	-	TRBV12-1	TRBJ1-2	16	CASSLDCGQSYYGYTF	TGTGCCAGCAGCTTAGACTGCGGGCAGAGCTACTATGGCTACACCTTC
-	TRBD2	TRBV7-3	TRBJ2-3	16	CASSLTAGLAGGPQYF	TGTGCCAGCAGCTTAACGGCCGGGCTAGCGGGAGGGCCGCAGTATTTT
-	TRBD1	TRBV28	TRBJ1-5	15	CASRVTGALNQPQHF	TGTGCCAGCAGGGTTACAGGGGCACTCAATCAGCCCCAGCATTTT
-	-	TRBV25-1	TRBJ2-1	15	CASSEQGMRYNEQFF	TGTGCCAGCAGTGAACAGGGGATGAGGTACAATGAGCAGTTCTTC
-	-	TRBV13	TRBJ1-3	15	CASSLIGGAGNTIYF	TGTGCCAGCAGCTTAATCGGGGGGGCTGGAAACACCATATATTTT
-	-	TRBV7-2	TRBJ1-5	15	CASSLVDYSNQPQHF	TGTGCCAGCAGCTTAGTAGATTATAGCAATCAGCCCCAGCATTTT
-	-	TRBV2	TRBJ2-6	15	CASSELARGANVLTF	TGTGCCAGCAGTGAGCTAGCGCGTGGGGCCAACGTCCTGACTTTC
-	-	TRBV24-1	TRBJ2-5	17	CATSDLGLLGDQETQYF	TGTGCCACCAGTGATTTGGGGTTGTTAGGGGATCAAGAGACCCAGTACTTC
-	-	TRBV7-9	TRBJ2-5	14	CASSLSPGGQTQYF	TGTGCCAGCAGCCTTTCCCCTGGGGGCCAGACCCAGTACTTC
once	TRBD2	TRBV19	TRBJ2-2	16	CAIESGGGSGTGELFF	TGTGCCATCGAATCCGGGGGGGGTTCGGGGACCGGGGAGCTGTTTTTT
-	-	TRBV30	TRBJ1-5	14	CACSELRGGQPQHF	TGTGCCTGCTCGGAACTCAGGGGTGGTCAGCCCCAGCATTTT
few	TRBD1	TRBV18	TRBJ1-1	13	CASSPQGVTEAFF	TGTGCCAGCTCACCGCAGGGGGTCACTGAAGCTTTCTTT
-	TRBD1	TRBV19	TRBJ2-2	17	CASLSRDSVLGTGELFF	TGTGCCAGCTTGTCCCGGGACAGCGTCCTGGGGACCGGGGAGCTGTTTTTT
-	-	TRBV7-6	TRBJ1-2	15	CASSLVERPGYGYTF	TGTGCCAGCAGCTTAGTGGAAAGGCCGGGCTATGGCTACACCTTC
-	-	TRBV5-5	TRBJ2-5	15	CASSLGLVVQETQYF	TGTGCCAGCAGCTTGGGACTAGTGGTCCAAGAGACCCAGTACTTC
-	TRBD1	TRBV3-1/TRBV3-2	TRBJ1-2	14	CASRRDRGNYGYTF	TGTGCCAGCAGACGGGACAGGGGGAACTATGGCTACACCTTC
-	-	TRBV6-6	TRBJ2-5	12	CASSGQTKTQYF	TGTGCCAGCAGCGGACAGACAAAGACCCAGTACTTC
-	TRBD1	TRBV5-4	TRBJ1-2	16	CASSVRQGGMSGGYTF	TGTGCCAGCAGCGTCAGACAGGGGGGGATGTCGGGGGGCTACACCTTC
-	-	TRBV5-1	TRBJ2-3	14	CASSSGISTDTQYF	TGCGCCAGCAGTTCAGGGATTTCCACAGATACGCAGTATTTT
-	TRBD1	TRBV7-2	TRBJ1-2	14	CASSLSNQGEGYTF	TGTGCCAGCAGCTTAAGTAACCAGGGGGAGGGCTACACCTTC
-	TRBD1	TRBV27	TRBJ1-4	17	CASSPRGQGPTNEKLFF	TGTGCCAGCAGCCCTCGTGGACAGGGCCCAACTAATGAAAAACTGTTTTTT
-	-	TRBV19	TRBJ2-2	13	CASSIGATGELFF	TGTGCCAGTAGTATAGGGGCCACCGGGGAGCTGTTTTTT
-	-	TRBV21-1	TRBJ1-5	19	CASSKDPLQGARRNQPQHF	TGTGCCAGCAGCAAAGATCCCCTCCAGGGGGCGAGAAGGAATCAGCCCCAGCATTTT
-	-	TRBV11-2	TRBJ1-2	15	CASSLGPGNLYGYTF	TGTGCCAGCAGCTTAGGACCGGGAAACCTCTATGGCTACACCTTC
-	TRBD1	TRBV7-3	TRBJ2-2	17	CASSSGQPTPGTGELFF	TGTGCCAGCAGCTCGGGACAGCCAACACCGGGGACCGGGGAGCTGTTTTTT
-	-	TRBV5-1	TRBJ2-6	15	CASSLDISGANVLTF	TGCGCCAGCAGCTTGGACATCTCTGGGGCCAACGTCCTGACTTTC
few	-	TRBV30	TRBJ1-1	17	CAWSMSGVSGVGTEAFF	TGTGCCTGGAGTATGTCTGGAGTTTCGGGGGTTGGCACTGAAGCTTTCTTT
once	-	TRBV3-1/TRBV3-2	TRBJ2-1	15	CASSQDSASHNEQFF	TGTGCCAGCAGCCAAGATTCGGCTAGCCACAATGAGCAGTTCTTC
-	-	TRBV30	TRBJ1-5	14	CAWSVDSVNQPQHF	TGTGCCTGGAGTGTAGACAGTGTGAATCAGCCCCAGCATTTT
once	TRBD2	TRBV7-2	TRBJ2-5	15	CASSKTYLAEETQYF	TGTGCCAGCAGCAAAACGTATCTAGCGGAAGAGACCCAGTACTTC